This TCR beta chain was captured by sequencing in a study of CD8+ T cells in alopecia areata. Trimming removed 7 bases from V and 4 bases from J; junction bases left unmatched: 5. Germline V gives CDR1 SQVTM, CDR2 ANQGSEA. There are 12 residues in the CDR3. Separation by sorting yielded CD4+ and CD8+ T cells from PBMCs. RNA, once extracted, was reverse transcribed into cDNA for use as the sequencing template. Data came from immunoSEQ multiplex PCR; TCRdb stores just in-frame clones and leaves some out. The sample contains about 200,000 clones, about 56% of which appear only once. What was sequenced was CD8+ T cells sorted from blood. The chain couples TRBV29-1 to TRBJ2-3; 7 bases are shared with TRBD1. This sequence was found in a human donor in good health. The CDR3 DNA follows: TGCAGCGCCCTCACAGGGGCAGATACGCAGTATTTT. Translation: CSALTGADTQYF.